A single sample gave rise to the 2 T cell receptor beta chains below, sequenced in a study of cytomegalovirus exposure and HLA in healthy donors. 13 Jbeta primers and 60 Vbeta primers were used for the PCR. TCRdb keeps only in-frame clones here, not all; method: immunoSEQ multiplex PCR. The repertoire includes approximately 180,000 clones, roughly four fifths of them detected once, and roughly 4.9% sits in the top ten. Sequences were obtained from PBMCs. The receptor set was obtained from a woman between 18 and 30 years old in good health and CMV-seropositive.

The CDR3 DNA is TGTGCCAGCAGCTTAGACGCGGGGGGCTACAATGAGCAGTTCTTC. It is translated as CASSLDAGGYNEQFF. The chain recombines TRBV7-7 with TRBJ2-1, with 8 bases matching TRBD2. The V gene's germline CDR1 is SSHAT and CDR2 FNYEAQ (reference sequence). V shed 1 base and J 3 bases; nucleotides not matched to a gene: 2. CDR3 length: 15 residues. Using reference TRBV7-7 and TRBJ2-1 for the parts outside the CDR3, the full variable domain is GAGVSQSPRYKVTKRGQDVTLRCDPISSHATLYWYQQALGQGPEFLTYFNYEAQPDKSGLPSDRFSAERPEGSISTLTIQRTEQRDSAMYRCASSLDAGGYNEQFFGPGTRLTVL.

The J gene is TRBJ2-5, the V gene TRBV5-6, with D maybe TRBD2 (7 bases). Germline CDR1 SGHDT, CDR2 YYEEEE. The CDR3 length is 14 residues. Between the trimmed V and J ends, which lost 4 bases and 4 bases, there was a span of 14 bases. CDR3 amino acids: CASSPRGGGETQYF. DNA for the CDR3: TGTGCCAGCAGCCCTAGGGGAGGGGGAGAGACCCAGTACTTC.